A single sample is the source of the 30 T cell receptor beta chains below, sequenced in a study of T cells in Graves' hyperthyroidism and ophthalmopathy. Amplification of TCR beta CDR3 regions was performed using RNA transcripts as template. First-round RT-PCR of the TCR CDR3 relied on the HTBI primer set. TCRdb re-called the multiplex PCR reads through MiXCR, storing one row per CDR3 protein. The data show 500,000 to 650,000 distinct CDR3 sequences, around 20% seen once. The sequenced sample consisted of blood. Source of these receptors: a man aged 35 to 55 with Graves' ophthalmopathy.

This clonotype was observed a few times. The chain couples TRBV27 to TRBJ1-2, with a possible D match to TRBD1 (5 bases). The V and J ends lost 6 bases and 1 base respectively, with 15 bases between them. The CDR3 consists of 15 residues. Germline V gene sequence: CDR1 MNHEY, CDR2 SMNVEV (reference sequence). CDR3 sequence: CASSPREAHNYGYTF. In DNA, the CDR3 is TGTGCCAGCAGCCCCAGGGAAGCTCATAACTATGGCTACACCTTC.

The rearrangement uses TRBV20-1 and TRBJ1-1, with D hard to call. V lost 2 bases to trimming and J lost 5 bases, with 12 bases between them. The length of the CDR3 is 13 residues. CDR1 and CDR2 (germline): DFQATT, SNEGSKA (reference sequence). This chain's CDR3 is CSARRGVGTEAFF. The CDR3 nucleotides read TGCAGTGCTAGACGGGGTGTGGGGACTGAAGCTTTCTTT.

This clonotype was observed at least ten times. V gene TRBV20-1 combines with J gene TRBJ2-4, with 12 bases that match TRBD2. The length of the CDR3 is 13 residues. CDR1 and CDR2 from the germline V gene are DFQATT and SNEGSKA (reference sequence). V shed 5 bases, J shed 8 bases, and the junction held 4 bases outside the gene matches. The CDR3 protein is CSAPLAGGDIQYF. CDR3 bases: TGCAGTGCTCCCCTAGCGGGGGGGGACATTCAGTACTTC.

This clonotype was seen more than once but under ten times. The CDR3 bases are TGTGCCAGCACAGGGGAAATTCAGCGAGAGCAGTACTTC. The encoded protein is CASTGEIQREQYF. The rearrangement links TRBV2 to TRBJ2-7; D possibly corresponds to TRBD1 (6 bases). The V end was cut by 7 bases, the J end by 7 bases, with 17 bases between. Germline V CDR1 and CDR2: SNHLY, FYNNEI. CDR3 length: 13 amino acids.

V gene TRBV20-1 combines with J gene TRBJ1-5; 9 bases map to TRBD1. The ends lost 4 bases at V and 3 bases at J; junction bases unmatched: 7. Germline V gene sequence: CDR1 DFQATT, CDR2 SNEGSKA (reference sequence). The CDR3 is 15 residues long. For the CDR3, the DNA is TGCAGTGCTACTTCCGGGACAGGGTACAATCAGCCCCAGCATTTT. Its protein product is CSATSGTGYNQPQHF.

In its sample, this clonotype was seen many times. V and J are TRBV5-6 and TRBJ2-1; 9 nucleotides line up with TRBD1. V was clipped by 4 bases and J by 4 bases; unmatched bases: 6. The CDR3 has 15 residues. The germline CDR1 and CDR2 sequences are SGHDT and YYEEEE. CDR3 sequence (DNA): TGTGCCAGCAGCCTCCCCGGACAGGGGTACAATGAGCAGTTCTTC. It encodes CASSLPGQGYNEQFF. Looking up the rest from reference TRBV5-6 and TRBJ2-1 gives the full variable domain: DAGVTQSPTHLIKTRGQQVTLRCSPKSGHDTVSWYQQALGQGPQFIFQYYEEEERQRGNFPDRFSGHQFPNYSSELNVNALLLGDSALYLCASSLPGQGYNEQFFGPGTRLTVL.

About this clonotype itself: A much larger clone lies a single base off, so this may be a read error. J is TRBJ2-1 and V is TRBV28; TRBD1 matches at 10 bases. V trimming: 3 bases; J trimming: 5 bases; junction bases outside the gene matches: 7. The CDR3 length is 16 residues. CDR1 and CDR2 (germline): MDHEN, SYDVKM. CDR3 amino acids: CASSFSDRGIDNEQFF. CDR3 coding DNA: TGTGCCAGCAGTTTCTCGGACAGGGGGATAGACAATGAGCAGTTCTTC.

With regard to this clonotype: Given a much more abundant clone one base away, this may be a read error. The gene calls are TRBV12-5 and TRBJ2-1, with D maybe TRBD2 (7 bases). TRBJ2-7 matches the DNA end more closely, so the J call is doubtful. The CDR3 is 16 amino acids. Germline V lookup: CDR1 LGHNT, CDR2 FRNRAP. As DNA, the CDR3 is TGTGCTAGCCGTGGGGGGGCAGGGCTCTCCTACAATGAGCAGTACTTC. Protein: CASRGGAGLSYNEQYF.

This clonotype occurred many times. This chain connects TRBV28 to TRBJ2-2; 9 nucleotides agree with TRBD2. Germline trimming cut 2 bases from V and 6 bases from J; bases unmatched to any gene: 7. The CDR3 runs to 16 residues. Germline values: CDR1 MDHEN, CDR2 SYDVKM. CDR3 in amino acids: CASSLGLAGSAGELFF. DNA of the CDR3: TGTGCCAGCAGTTTAGGGCTAGCGGGATCGGCCGGGGAGCTGTTTTTT. The variable domain in full, with the rest retrieved from reference TRBV28 and TRBJ2-2, is DVKVTQSSRYLVKRTGEKVFLECVQDMDHENMFWYRQDPGLGLRLIYFSYDVKMKEKGDIPEGYSVSREKKERFSLILESASTNQTSMYLCASSLGLAGSAGELFFGEGSRLTVL.

This chain connects TRBV7-3 to TRBJ2-1; 8 nucleotides agree with TRBD2. Germline-derived CDR1 and CDR2 are SGHTA and FQGTGA. Trimming cost V 6 bases and J 4 bases; bases outside gene matches: 8. CDR3 length: 15 residues. This CDR3 reads CASSRSGELYNEQFF. CDR3 DNA sequence: TGTGCCAGCAGTCGTAGCGGGGAGCTTTACAATGAGCAGTTCTTC. The full variable domain, in which reference TRBV7-3 and TRBJ2-1 provide the parts outside the CDR3, is GAGVSQTPSNKVTEKGKYVELRCDPISGHTALYWYRQSLGQGPEFLIYFQGTGAADDSGLPNDRFFAVRPEGSVSTLKIQRTERGDSAVYLCASSRSGELYNEQFFGPGTRLTVL.

This clonotype has ten or more counts. J is TRBJ2-4 and V is TRBV18, with D maybe TRBD1 (6 bases). Per germline, CDR1 KGHSH and CDR2 LQKENI. V lost 1 base, J lost 5 bases, and 12 bases lay in between. The CDR3 runs 15 residues. The CDR3 DNA sequence: TGTGCCAGCTCACCACGGGACACTGGCGAAAACATTCAGTACTTC. Its protein is CASSPRDTGENIQYF.

The V call is TRBV18, the J call TRBJ2-1; TRBD1 matches at 7 bases. Trimming removed 0 bases from V and 9 bases from J; junction bases left unmatched: 17. Germline loops: CDR1 KGHSH, CDR2 LQKENI. The CDR3 has 18 amino acids. CDR3 sequence (DNA): TGTGCCAGCTCACCACCGACAGGGTTCAAGAACACTGAAGCTGAGCAGTTCTTC. Its protein product is CASSPPTGFKNTEAEQFF.

There are many counts of this clonotype. V usage is TRBV5-1 and J usage is TRBJ2-5; the D gene is possibly TRBD1 (6 bases). In germline, CDR1 is SGHRS, CDR2 YFSETQ. The CDR3 totals 14 residues. V was shortened by 3 bases and J by 1 base, with 10 bases between the two germline ends. The CDR3 DNA reads as TGCGCCAGCAGCTCACAGGGTACCCAAGAGACCCAGTACTTC. Translated: CASSSQGTQETQYF.

The genes are TRBV5-1 and TRBJ2-5; 7 bases fit TRBD1. This CDR3 is 15 amino acids long. Germline values: CDR1 SGHRS, CDR2 YFSETQ. V dropped 3 bases and J dropped 5; count of bases not matched to a gene: 10. CDR3 region: CASSSRPDRVETQYF. CDR3 coding DNA: TGCGCCAGCAGCTCCCGACCAGACAGGGTGGAGACCCAGTACTTC.

This clonotype was counted a few times. The V call is TRBV20-1, the J call TRBJ1-1; no clear D gene. The CDR3 loop spans 11 amino acids. The ends were cut back, 5 bases at V and 11 bases at J, with 15 bases in the middle. CDR1 is DFQATT, CDR2 SNEGSKA, per germline (reference sequence). CDR3 nucleotides: TGCAGTGCTCCTCGCGATAGGTTTGCTTTCTTT. Its translation: CSAPRDRFAFF.

This clonotype was counted once. This sequence joins TRBV24-1 and TRBJ2-7; D ambiguous. The length of the CDR3 is 13 residues. CDR1 is KGHDR and CDR2 is SFDVKD in the germline V gene. Trimming took off 4 bases at V and 9 bases at J, with 15 bases between the two ends. The CDR3: CATSDPWEDSQYF. DNA for the CDR3: TGTGCCACCAGTGACCCCTGGGAAGATTCGCAGTACTTC.

This chain joins TRBV6-1 and TRBJ2-1; TRBD2 agrees at 9 bases. Germline CDR1 and CDR2: MNHNS and SASEGT. J gave up 2 bases and V 10 bases, and 6 bases lay outside the gene matches. This CDR3 comprises 14 residues. This chain's CDR3 is CATGEREAYNEQFF. Here the CDR3 DNA reads TGTGCCACCGGGGAGCGGGAGGCCTACAATGAGCAGTTCTTC.

The CDR3, as DNA: TGTGCCAGCAGCCAAGTGAGTAATGAGCAGTTCTTC. Translating gives CASSQVSNEQFF. The chain employs TRBV3-1 and TRBJ2-1; no definite D call. This CDR3 region has 12 residues. The V gene lost 1 base and the J gene lost 7 bases, with 5 bases spanning the gap. CDR1 and CDR2 from the germline V gene are LGHDT and YNNKEL (reference sequence).

This chain uses TRBV28 with TRBJ1-2, with D possibly matching TRBD1 (5 bases). The CDR3 runs 13 residues. The V gene lost 8 bases and the J gene lost 7 bases, with 17 bases spanning the gap. CDR1 and CDR2 (germline): MDHEN, SYDVKM. The CDR3 sequence: CASGYDQGPGYTF. As DNA, the CDR3 is TGTGCCAGCGGTTACGACCAGGGTCCTGGCTACACCTTC.

The sample holds a few counts of this clonotype. The CDR3 loop is CASSPVGVLNSPLHF. As DNA, the CDR3 is TGTGCCAGCAGTCCCGTGGGGGTCCTAAATTCACCCCTCCACTTT. The chain recombines TRBV6-1 with TRBJ1-6, with D perhaps matching TRBD1 (5 bases). Per the germline V gene, CDR1 is MNHNS and CDR2 is SASEGT. This CDR3 spans 15 amino acids. The V gene lost 5 bases and the J gene lost 7 bases, with 15 bases spanning the gap.

A few counts support this clonotype. J is TRBJ2-2 and V is TRBV7-3; no firm D call. The CDR3 runs to 13 residues. Germline V gives CDR1 SGHTA, CDR2 FQGTGA. Trimming took off 4 bases at V and 5 bases at J, with 8 bases between the two ends. The CDR3 sequence: CASSSLGTGELFF. In nucleotides, the CDR3 is TGTGCCAGCAGCTCCCTGGGAACCGGGGAGCTGTTTTTT.

The gene calls are TRBV27 and TRBJ2-5; 7 bases match TRBD2. Germline V gene data show CDR1 as MNHEY and CDR2 as SMNVEV (reference sequence). J was trimmed by 5 bases and V by 0 bases; bases with no gene match: 12. This CDR3 spans 17 amino acids. The DNA for the CDR3 is TGTGCCAGCAGTTTATCCGGTGGGAGGGCCGCCTTGGAGACCCAGTACTTC. Its translation is CASSLSGGRAALETQYF.

In this sample, this clonotype turned up many times. The chain joins TRBV28 to TRBJ1-2, with a tentative D call TRBD1 (5 bases). The CDR3 spans 14 residues. The germline V gene has CDR1 MDHEN and CDR2 SYDVKM. Between the trimmed V and J ends, which lost 5 bases and 2 bases, there was a span of 12 bases. The CDR3 bases are TGTGCCAGCAGTCGAGGGGTTATGAACTATGGCTACACCTTC. Translation gives CASSRGVMNYGYTF.

This clonotype was counted ten times or more. The chain couples TRBV28 to TRBJ1-1; D might be TRBD1 (6 bases). The CDR3 has 16 amino acids. CDR1 is MDHEN and CDR2 is SYDVKM in the germline V gene. Trimming removed 7 bases at V and 1 base at J, with 19 bases between. In DNA, the CDR3 is TGTGCCAGCATTCCGCCTGTGGGGGACACGAACACTGAAGCTTTCTTT. This encodes CASIPPVGDTNTEAFF.

This clonotype was recorded a few times. The CDR3 region is CSARGGSGGSDTQYF. For the CDR3, the DNA is TGCAGTGCTAGAGGCGGTAGCGGGGGGTCAGATACGCAGTATTTT. The chain joins TRBV20-1 to TRBJ2-3; 10 bases are a match to TRBD2. This CDR3 comprises 15 residues. V lost 1 base to trimming and J lost 4 bases; unmatched junction nucleotides: 5. Per germline, CDR1 DFQATT and CDR2 SNEGSKA (reference sequence).

This clonotype occurred a few times. The gene calls are TRBV10-3 and TRBJ2-1; 9 bases line up with TRBD1. Germline assignment: CDR1 ENHRY and CDR2 SYGVKD. The junction had 5 bases not matched to a gene; V was cut back by 5 bases and J by 9 bases. The CDR3 covers 13 residues. The CDR3 region is CAISRDRDGEQFF. In nucleotides, the CDR3 is TGTGCCATCAGTAGGGACAGGGATGGTGAGCAGTTCTTC.

The chain has TRBV5-1 and TRBJ2-1, with 7 positions matching TRBD1. The germline gives CDR1 SGHRS, CDR2 YFSETQ. The CDR3 runs 15 residues. The trim removed 1 base at V and 7 bases at J, leaving 8 bases unmatched. CDR3 protein: CASSLTQTGRNEQFF. The DNA for the CDR3 is TGCGCCAGCAGCTTGACCCAGACAGGGCGGAATGAGCAGTTCTTC. Full variable domain (rest looked up from reference TRBV5-1 and TRBJ2-1): KAGVTQTPRYLIKTRGQQVTLSCSPISGHRSVSWYQQTPGQGLQFLFEYFSETQRNKGNFPGRFSGRQFSNSRSEMNVSTLELGDSALYLCASSLTQTGRNEQFFGPGTRLTVL.

The rearrangement links TRBV3-1 to TRBJ2-5; 9 positions match TRBD1. Trimming removed 3 bases from V and 2 bases from J; junction bases left unmatched: 7. Germline V lookup: CDR1 LGHDT, CDR2 YNNKEL (reference sequence). CDR3 length equals 16 residues. The CDR3 is CASSQGTGSLQETQYF. The CDR3 DNA follows: TGTGCCAGCAGCCAGGGGACAGGGTCCTTACAAGAGACCCAGTACTTC.

The table lists this clonotype with a few counts. The rearrangement joins TRBV12-3 or TRBV12-4 to TRBJ1-4; D is perhaps TRBD1 (5 bases). Trimming cost V 3 bases and J 4 bases, with 9 bases left between them. The CDR3 contains 14 residues. CDR3 bases: TGTGCCAGCAGTTTCGGTGACAGTAATGAAAAACTGTTTTTT. It yields the protein CASSFGDSNEKLFF.

The V gene is TRBV5-5, the J gene TRBJ1-4, with D unresolved. Trimming removed 4 bases at V and 8 bases at J, with 15 bases between. The CDR3 spans 14 residues. Per germline, CDR1 SGHKS and CDR2 YYEKEE (reference sequence). The CDR3 DNA is TGTGCCAGCAGCAACGGACTCGAATGGGAAAAACTGTTTTTT. Translating it yields CASSNGLEWEKLFF.